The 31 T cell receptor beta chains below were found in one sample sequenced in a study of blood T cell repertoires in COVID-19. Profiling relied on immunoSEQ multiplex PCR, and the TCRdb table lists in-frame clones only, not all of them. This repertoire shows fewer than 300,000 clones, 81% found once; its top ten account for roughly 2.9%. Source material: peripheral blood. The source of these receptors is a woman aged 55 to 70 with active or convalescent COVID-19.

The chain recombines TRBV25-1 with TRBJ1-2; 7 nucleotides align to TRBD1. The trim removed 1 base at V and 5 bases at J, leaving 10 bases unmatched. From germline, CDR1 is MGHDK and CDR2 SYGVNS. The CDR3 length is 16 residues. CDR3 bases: TGTGCCAGCAGTGAATTGGGGGCAGGGGGAGCATATGGCTACACCTTC. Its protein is CASSELGAGGAYGYTF.

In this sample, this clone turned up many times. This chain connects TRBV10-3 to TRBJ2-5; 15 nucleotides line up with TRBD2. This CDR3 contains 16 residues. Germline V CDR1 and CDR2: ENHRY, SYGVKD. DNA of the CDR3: TGTGCTACCTCCGGGACTAGCGGGGGGAACCAAGAGACCCAGTACTTC. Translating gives CATSGTSGGNQETQYF.

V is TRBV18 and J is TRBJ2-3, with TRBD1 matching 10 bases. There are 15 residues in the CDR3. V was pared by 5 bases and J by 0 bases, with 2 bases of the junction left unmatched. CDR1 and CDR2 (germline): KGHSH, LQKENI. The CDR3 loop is CASSGQGVSTDTQYF. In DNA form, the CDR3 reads TGTGCCAGCTCAGGACAGGGGGTCAGCACAGATACGCAGTATTTT. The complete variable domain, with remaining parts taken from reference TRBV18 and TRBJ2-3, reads NAGVMQNPRHLVRRRGQEARLRCSPMKGHSHVYWYRQLPEEGLKFMVYLQKENIIDESGMPKERFSAEFPKEGPSILRIQQVVRGDSAAYFCASSGQGVSTDTQYFGPGTRLTVL.

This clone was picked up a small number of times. CDR3 loop: CASSHPKGTGGFPNKKAFF. The CDR3 nucleotides are TGTGCCAGCAGCCATCCTAAGGGAACAGGGGGCTTCCCCAACAAAAAAGCTTTCTTT. The rearrangement links TRBV4-2 to TRBJ1-1, with 9 nucleotides matching TRBD1. This CDR3 comprises 19 residues. The germline gives CDR1 LGHNA, CDR2 YNFKEQ. Trimming took 3 bases from V and 9 from J; bases not matched to a gene: 23.

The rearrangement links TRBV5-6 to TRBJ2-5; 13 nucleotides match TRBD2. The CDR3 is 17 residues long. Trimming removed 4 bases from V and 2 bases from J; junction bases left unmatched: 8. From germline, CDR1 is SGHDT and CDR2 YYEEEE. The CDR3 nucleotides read TGTGCCAGCAGCCACAAACTGGGACTAGCGGGGCAAGAGACCCAGTACTTC. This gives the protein CASSHKLGLAGQETQYF.

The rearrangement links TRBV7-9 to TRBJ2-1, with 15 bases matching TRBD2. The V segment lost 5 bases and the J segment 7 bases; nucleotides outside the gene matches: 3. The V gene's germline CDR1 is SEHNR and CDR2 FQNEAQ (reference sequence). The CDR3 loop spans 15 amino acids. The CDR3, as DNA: TGTGCCAGCAGCGGGACTAGCGGGGGGATTAATGAGCAGTTCTTC. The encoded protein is CASSGTSGGINEQFF. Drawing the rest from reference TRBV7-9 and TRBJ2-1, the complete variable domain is DTGVSQNPRHKITKRGQNVTFRCDPISEHNRLYWYRQTLGQGPEFLTYFQNEAQLEKSRLLSDRFSAERPKGSFSTLEIQRTEQGDSAMYLCASSGTSGGINEQFFGPGTRLTVL.

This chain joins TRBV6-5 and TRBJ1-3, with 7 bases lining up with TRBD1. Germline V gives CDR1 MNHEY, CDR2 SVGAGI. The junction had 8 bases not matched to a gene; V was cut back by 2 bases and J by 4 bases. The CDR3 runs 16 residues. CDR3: CASSYQLTGIGNTIYF. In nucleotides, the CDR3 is TGTGCCAGCAGTTACCAATTGACAGGGATCGGAAACACCATATATTTT.

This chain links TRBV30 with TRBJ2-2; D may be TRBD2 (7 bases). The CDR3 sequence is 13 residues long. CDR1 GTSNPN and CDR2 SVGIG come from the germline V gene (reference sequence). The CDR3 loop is CARRGGGTGELFF. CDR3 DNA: TGTGCTCGGAGGGGGGGCGGCACCGGGGAGCTGTTTTTT.

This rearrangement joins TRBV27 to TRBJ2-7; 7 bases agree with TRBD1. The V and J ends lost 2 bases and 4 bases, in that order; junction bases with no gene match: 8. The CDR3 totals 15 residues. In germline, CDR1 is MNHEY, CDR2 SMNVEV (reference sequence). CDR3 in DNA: TGTGCCAGCAGTTTAGGGACAGCCCGACTGTACGAGCAGTACTTC. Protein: CASSLGTARLYEQYF.

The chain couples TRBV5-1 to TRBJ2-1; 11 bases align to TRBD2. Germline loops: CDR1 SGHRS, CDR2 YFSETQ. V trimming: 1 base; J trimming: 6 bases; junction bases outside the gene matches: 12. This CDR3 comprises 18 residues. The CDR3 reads CASSLSLAGGLIFNEQFF. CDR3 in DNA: TGCGCCAGCAGCTTGTCCTTAGCGGGGGGGCTTATCTTCAATGAGCAGTTCTTC. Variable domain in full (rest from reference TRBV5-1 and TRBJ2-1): KAGVTQTPRYLIKTRGQQVTLSCSPISGHRSVSWYQQTPGQGLQFLFEYFSETQRNKGNFPGRFSGRQFSNSRSEMNVSTLELGDSALYLCASSLSLAGGLIFNEQFFGPGTRLTVL.

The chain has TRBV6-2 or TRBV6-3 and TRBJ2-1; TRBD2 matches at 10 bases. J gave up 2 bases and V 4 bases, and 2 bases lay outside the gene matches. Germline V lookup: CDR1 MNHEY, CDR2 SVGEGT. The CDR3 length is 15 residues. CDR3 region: CASSLAGGPYNEQFF. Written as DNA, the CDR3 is TGTGCCAGCAGTTTAGCGGGGGGCCCCTACAATGAGCAGTTCTTC.

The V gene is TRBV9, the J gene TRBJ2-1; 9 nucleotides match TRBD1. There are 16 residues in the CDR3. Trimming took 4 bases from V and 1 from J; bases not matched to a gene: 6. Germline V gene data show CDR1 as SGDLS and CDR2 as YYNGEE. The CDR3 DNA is TGTGCCAGCAGCCCGGACAGGGGTGATTCCTACAATGAGCAGTTCTTC. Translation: CASSPDRGDSYNEQFF.

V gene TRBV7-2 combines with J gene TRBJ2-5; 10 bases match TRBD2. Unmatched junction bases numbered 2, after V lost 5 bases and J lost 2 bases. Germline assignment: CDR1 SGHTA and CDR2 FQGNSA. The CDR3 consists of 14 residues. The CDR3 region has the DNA TGTGCCAGCAGCCTACTAGCGGGGCAAGAGACCCAGTACTTC. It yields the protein CASSLLAGQETQYF.

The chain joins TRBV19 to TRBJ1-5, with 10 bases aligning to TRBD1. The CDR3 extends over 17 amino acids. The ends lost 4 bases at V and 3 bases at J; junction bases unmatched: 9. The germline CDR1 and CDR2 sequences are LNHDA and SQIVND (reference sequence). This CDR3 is CASSRGTGEGYNQPQHF. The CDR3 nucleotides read TGTGCCAGTAGTAGAGGGACAGGGGAAGGGTACAATCAGCCCCAGCATTTT.

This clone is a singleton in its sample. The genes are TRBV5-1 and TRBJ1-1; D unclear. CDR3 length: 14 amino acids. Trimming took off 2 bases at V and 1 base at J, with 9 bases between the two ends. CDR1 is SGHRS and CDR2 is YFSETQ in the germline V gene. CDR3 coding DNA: TGCGCCAGCAGCTTCGCCCCAGGGAACACTGAAGCTTTCTTT. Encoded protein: CASSFAPGNTEAFF. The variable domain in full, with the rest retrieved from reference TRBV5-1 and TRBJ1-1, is KAGVTQTPRYLIKTRGQQVTLSCSPISGHRSVSWYQQTPGQGLQFLFEYFSETQRNKGNFPGRFSGRQFSNSRSEMNVSTLELGDSALYLCASSFAPGNTEAFFGQGTRLTVV.

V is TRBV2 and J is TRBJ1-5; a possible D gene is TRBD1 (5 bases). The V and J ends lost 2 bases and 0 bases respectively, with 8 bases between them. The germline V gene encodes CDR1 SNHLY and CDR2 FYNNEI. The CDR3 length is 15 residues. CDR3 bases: TGTGCCAGCAGTGAACGGACATATAGCAATCAGCCCCAGCATTTT. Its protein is CASSERTYSNQPQHF. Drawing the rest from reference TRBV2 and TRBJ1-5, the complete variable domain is EPEVTQTPSHQVTQMGQEVILRCVPISNHLYFYWYRQILGQKVEFLVSFYNNEISEKSEIFDDQFSVERPDGSNFTLKIRSTKLEDSAMYFCASSERTYSNQPQHFGDGTRLSIL.

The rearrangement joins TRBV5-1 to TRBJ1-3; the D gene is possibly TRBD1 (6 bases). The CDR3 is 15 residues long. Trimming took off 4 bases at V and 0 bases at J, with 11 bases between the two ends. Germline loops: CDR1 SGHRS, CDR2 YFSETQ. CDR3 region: CASSEGDISGNTIYF. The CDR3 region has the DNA TGCGCCAGCAGCGAGGGGGATATCTCTGGAAACACCATATATTTT.

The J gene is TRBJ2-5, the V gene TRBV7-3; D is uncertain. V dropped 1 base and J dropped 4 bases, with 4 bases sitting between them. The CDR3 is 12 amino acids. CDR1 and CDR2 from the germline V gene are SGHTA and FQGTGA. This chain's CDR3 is CASSLRGETQYF. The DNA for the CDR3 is TGTGCCAGCAGCTTAAGAGGAGAGACCCAGTACTTC.

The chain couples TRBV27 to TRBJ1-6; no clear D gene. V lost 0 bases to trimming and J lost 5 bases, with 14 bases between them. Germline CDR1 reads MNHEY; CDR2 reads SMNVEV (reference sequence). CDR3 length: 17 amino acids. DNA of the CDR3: TGTGCCAGCAGTTTATCCCTCGCGCCAGGTGATAATTCACCCCTCCACTTT. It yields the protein CASSLSLAPGDNSPLHF.

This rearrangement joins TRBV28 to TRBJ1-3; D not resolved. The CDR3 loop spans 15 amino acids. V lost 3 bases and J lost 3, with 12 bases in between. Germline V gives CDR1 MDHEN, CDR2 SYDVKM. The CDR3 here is CASSFYDFFGNTIYF. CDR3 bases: TGTGCCAGCAGTTTCTACGACTTCTTTGGAAACACCATATATTTT.

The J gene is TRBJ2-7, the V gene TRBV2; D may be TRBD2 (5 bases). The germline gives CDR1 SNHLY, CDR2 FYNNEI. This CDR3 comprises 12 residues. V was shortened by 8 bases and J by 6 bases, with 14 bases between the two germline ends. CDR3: CASRSYSGEQYF. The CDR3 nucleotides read TGTGCCAGCCGTTCCTACAGCGGCGAGCAGTACTTC.

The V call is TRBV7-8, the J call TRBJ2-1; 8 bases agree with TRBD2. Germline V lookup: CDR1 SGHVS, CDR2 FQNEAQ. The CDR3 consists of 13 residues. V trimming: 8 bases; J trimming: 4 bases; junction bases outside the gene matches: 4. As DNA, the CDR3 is TGTGCCAGCTTAGGACTAGCATACAATGAGCAGTTCTTC. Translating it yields CASLGLAYNEQFF.

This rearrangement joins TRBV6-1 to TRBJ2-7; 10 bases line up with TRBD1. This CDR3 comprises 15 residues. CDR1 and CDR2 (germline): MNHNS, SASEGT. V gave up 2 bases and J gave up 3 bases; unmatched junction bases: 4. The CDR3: CASSEQWTGGYEQYF. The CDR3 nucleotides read TGTGCCAGCAGTGAACAGTGGACAGGGGGCTACGAGCAGTACTTC.

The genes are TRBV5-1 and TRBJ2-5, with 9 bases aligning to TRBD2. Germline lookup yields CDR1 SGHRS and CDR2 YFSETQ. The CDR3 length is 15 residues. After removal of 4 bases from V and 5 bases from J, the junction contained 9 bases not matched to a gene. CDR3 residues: CASSGDSGGRETQYF. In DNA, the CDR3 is TGCGCCAGCAGCGGCGACAGCGGGGGGAGGGAGACCCAGTACTTC.

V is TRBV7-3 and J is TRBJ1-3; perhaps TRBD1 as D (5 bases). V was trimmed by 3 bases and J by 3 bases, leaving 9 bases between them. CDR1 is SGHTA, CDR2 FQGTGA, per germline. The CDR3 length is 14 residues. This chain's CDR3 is CASSLIGGGNTIYF. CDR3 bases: TGTGCCAGCAGCTTGATCGGGGGTGGAAACACCATATATTTT.

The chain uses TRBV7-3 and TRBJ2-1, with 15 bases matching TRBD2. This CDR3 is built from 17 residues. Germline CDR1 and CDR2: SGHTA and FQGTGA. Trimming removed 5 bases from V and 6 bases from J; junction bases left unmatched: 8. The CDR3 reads CASSPGLAGGRLNEQFF. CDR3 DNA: TGTGCCAGCAGCCCGGGACTAGCGGGGGGCCGTCTCAATGAGCAGTTCTTC.

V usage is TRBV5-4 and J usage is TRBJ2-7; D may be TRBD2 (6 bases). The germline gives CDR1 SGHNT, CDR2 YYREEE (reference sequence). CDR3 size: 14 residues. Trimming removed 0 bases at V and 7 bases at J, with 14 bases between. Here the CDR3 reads CASSLAPRSGEQYF. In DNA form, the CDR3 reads TGTGCCAGCAGCTTGGCCCCCAGGAGCGGGGAGCAGTACTTC.

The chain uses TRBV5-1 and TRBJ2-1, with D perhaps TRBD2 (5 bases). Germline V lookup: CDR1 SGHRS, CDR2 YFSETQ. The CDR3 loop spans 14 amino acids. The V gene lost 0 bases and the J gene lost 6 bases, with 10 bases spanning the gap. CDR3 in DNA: TGCGCCAGCAGCTTGGATTCCCTAGCCAATGAGCAGTTCTTC. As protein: CASSLDSLANEQFF.

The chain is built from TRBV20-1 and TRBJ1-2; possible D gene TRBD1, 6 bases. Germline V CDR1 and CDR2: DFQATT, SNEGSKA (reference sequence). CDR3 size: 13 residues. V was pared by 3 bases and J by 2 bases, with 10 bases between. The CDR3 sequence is CSASAGVNYGYTF. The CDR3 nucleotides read TGCAGTGCTAGTGCAGGGGTCAACTATGGCTACACCTTC.

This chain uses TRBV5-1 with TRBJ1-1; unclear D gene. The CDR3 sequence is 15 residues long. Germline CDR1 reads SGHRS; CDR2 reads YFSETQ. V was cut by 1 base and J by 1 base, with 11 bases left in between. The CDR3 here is CASSLFTVPNTEAFF. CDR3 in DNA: TGCGCCAGCAGCTTGTTCACAGTCCCGAACACTGAAGCTTTCTTT. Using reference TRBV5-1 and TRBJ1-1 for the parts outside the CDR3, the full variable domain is KAGVTQTPRYLIKTRGQQVTLSCSPISGHRSVSWYQQTPGQGLQFLFEYFSETQRNKGNFPGRFSGRQFSNSRSEMNVSTLELGDSALYLCASSLFTVPNTEAFFGQGTRLTVV.

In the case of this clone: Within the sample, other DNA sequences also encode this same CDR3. CDR3 residues: CASSPPGGYEQYF. The DNA of the CDR3 is TGTGCCAGCTCACCGCCTGGAGGGTACGAGCAGTACTTC. The genes are TRBV18 and TRBJ2-7; D is possibly TRBD2 (6 bases). The CDR3 is made up of 13 amino acids. Trimming removed 3 bases from V and 4 bases from J, with 10 bases in between. Germline values: CDR1 KGHSH, CDR2 LQKENI.